This TCR beta chain was found in a study of cytomegalovirus exposure and HLA in healthy donors. Findings and caveats of the study: Cytomegalovirus association was assigned to some 160 TCR beta chains. A missense variant in DCLRE1C was later tied to TCR beta V- and J-gene trimming. On later analysis, the bulk of CMV-associated TCR beta chains appeared to be HLA-restricted. It was confirmed in vitro that a few of the CMV-associated chains were specific for CMV antigens.

The primer mix had 60 Vbeta and 13 Jbeta primers. TCRdb's table, derived via immunoSEQ multiplex PCR, lists solely in-frame clones and lacks some. The table records some 200,000 clones, about 81% of them present only once. On this clone itself: Its antigen is undetermined.

V lost 3 bases to trimming and J lost 3 bases, with 20 bases between them. The CDR3 consists of 17 residues. The genes are TRBV5-7 and TRBJ2-3; weak D call: TRBD1 (6 bases). TRBV5-7 is an ORF, and what it does is uncertain. The source of this sequence is a woman between 18 and 29 years old in good health and CMV-seronegative. The sequenced material came from PBMCs. In DNA, the CDR3 is TGTGCCAGCAGCTGGGGCCGGACAACAGGGAGAACAGATACGCAGTATTTT. Encoded protein: CASSWGRTTGRTDTQYF.